Listed below are T cell receptor beta chains from one sample, sequenced in a study of OX40 agonist ivuxolimab in advanced cancers. Produced via immunoSEQ multiplex PCR; TCRdb's table is partial and in-frame only. Of about 60,000 clones listed, approximately 86% are singletons. Specimen: CD4+ or CD8+ T cells sorted from blood, collected in a trial of the OX40 agonist ivuxolimab. The receptors were gathered from an adult with an advanced solid tumor such as melanoma, head and neck, liver or kidney cancer. Both conserved end residues are part of each CDR3. The order of the fields is D gene, clone size, J gene, CDR3 length, V gene, CDR3 DNA, CDR3 protein. The D gene is left open where the match is weak. The size of a clone is reported for some rows only, either as once, few or many, or as a class for expanded clones.

D: TRBD1; size: .; J: TRBJ2-7; length: 15; V: TRBV4-3; DNA: TGCGCCAGCAGCCAGGTGGACAGGTCCCACTACGAGCAGTACTTC; CDR3: CASSQVDRSHYEQYF
D: .; size: once; J: TRBJ2-3; length: 13; V: TRBV11-3; DNA: TGTGCCAGCAGCTTGGAGGGGACCGATACGCAGTATTTT; CDR3: CASSLEGTDTQYF
D: .; size: few; J: TRBJ2-1; length: 13; V: TRBV2; DNA: TGTGCCAGCAGGGGGAGCTCCTACAATGAGCAGTTCTTC; CDR3: CASRGSSYNEQFF
D: .; size: .; J: TRBJ2-4; length: 17; V: TRBV11-2; DNA: TGTGCCAGCAGCTTAGATCCCAGCGGACTAGCCAAAAACATTCAGTACTTC; CDR3: CASSLDPSGLAKNIQYF
D: TRBD1; size: once; J: TRBJ1-1; length: 16; V: TRBV5-4; DNA: TGTGCCAGCAGCTTTGGACAGGGAGTTAGGTACACTGAAGCTTTCTTT; CDR3: CASSFGQGVRYTEAFF
D: TRBD1; size: .; J: TRBJ1-2; length: 13; V: TRBV6-1; DNA: TGTGCCAGCAGTGAGCGACAGGGCTATGGCTACACCTTC; CDR3: CASSERQGYGYTF
D: TRBD1; size: .; J: TRBJ2-1; length: 15; V: TRBV19; DNA: TGTGCCAGTGCTCATCGGACAGGTTCCTACAATGAGCAGTTCTTC; CDR3: CASAHRTGSYNEQFF
D: TRBD2; size: .; J: TRBJ2-1; length: 18; V: TRBV7-2; DNA: TGTGCCAGCAGCTCCCAAATCCCGGGACTAGCGGAGAACAATGAGCAGTTCTTC; CDR3: CASSSQIPGLAENNEQFF
D: .; size: few; J: TRBJ2-3; length: 14; V: TRBV7-2; DNA: TGTGCCAGCAGCTTTAAGAATGGCGCAGATACGCAGTATTTT; CDR3: CASSFKNGADTQYF
D: .; size: .; J: TRBJ2-7; length: 13; V: TRBV7-2; DNA: TGTGCCAGCGCGTCGTACGGGTCCGTCGAGCAGTACTTC; CDR3: CASASYGSVEQYF
D: .; size: .; J: TRBJ2-5; length: 12; V: TRBV29-1; DNA: TGCAGCGGGGGGGAGGTTGGAGAGACCCAGTACTTC; CDR3: CSGGEVGETQYF
D: .; size: .; J: TRBJ2-7; length: 13; V: TRBV4-2; DNA: TGTGCCAGCAGCCAAGAAAGGGGCTACGAGCAGTACTTC; CDR3: CASSQERGYEQYF
D: .; size: .; J: TRBJ2-7; length: 15; V: TRBV5-4; DNA: TGTGCCAGCAGCTCCCCGGGCGGGTTATCCTACGAGCAGTACTTC; CDR3: CASSSPGGLSYEQYF
D: TRBD2; size: .; J: TRBJ2-3; length: 15; V: TRBV28; DNA: TGTGCCAGCAGCAACCCAAGCGGGATCACAGATACGCAGTATTTT; CDR3: CASSNPSGITDTQYF
D: TRBD1; size: .; J: TRBJ2-3; length: 16; V: TRBV7-2; DNA: TGTGCCAGCAGCCGCCGGGACAGGGATTTTACAGATACGCAGTATTTT; CDR3: CASSRRDRDFTDTQYF
D: .; size: .; J: TRBJ1-1; length: 13; V: TRBV10-2; DNA: TGCGCCAGCGGAGAGGGGGGTCACACTGAAGCTTTCTTT; CDR3: CASGEGGHTEAFF
D: .; size: .; J: TRBJ1-2; length: 14; V: TRBV19; DNA: TGTGCCAGTAGTATCGGGCGCCAGTCTATGAGCTACACCTTC; CDR3: CASSIGRQSMSYTF
D: .; size: .; J: TRBJ2-1; length: 14; V: TRBV19; DNA: TGTGCCAGTAGTATCGGCCCCGTTAGCTATGAGCAGTTCTTC; CDR3: CASSIGPVSYEQFF
D: TRBD1; size: .; J: TRBJ1-3; length: 15; V: TRBV6-6; DNA: TGTGCCAGCAGCGGACAGGGAGTCTCTGGAAACACCATATATTTT; CDR3: CASSGQGVSGNTIYF
D: .; size: .; J: TRBJ2-7; length: 14; V: TRBV28; DNA: TGTGCCAGCAGTTTAAGGGTCAAGCATTACGAGCAGTACTTC; CDR3: CASSLRVKHYEQYF
D: TRBD2; size: .; J: TRBJ2-3; length: 16; V: TRBV5-1; DNA: TGCGCCAGCAGCTTGGGAACCGGGAGGGCCCTAGATACGCAGTATTTT; CDR3: CASSLGTGRALDTQYF
D: TRBD1; size: few; J: TRBJ2-7; length: 13; V: TRBV7-9; DNA: TGTGCCAGCAGCTTCCAGGGGGCCAGGGAGCAGTACTTC; CDR3: CASSFQGAREQYF
D: .; size: .; J: TRBJ1-2; length: 13; V: TRBV28; DNA: TGTGCCAGCCGATACAGGGAGGACTATGGCTACACCTTC; CDR3: CASRYREDYGYTF
D: TRBD1; size: .; J: TRBJ1-5; length: 15; V: TRBV7-2; DNA: TGTGCCAGCATCAAGGACAGGGGGTCGAATCAGCCCCAGCATTTT; CDR3: CASIKDRGSNQPQHF
D: .; size: .; J: TRBJ2-3; length: 15; V: TRBV11-3; DNA: TGTGCCAGCAGCTTAGGAGGGGCGAGCACAGATACGCAGTATTTT; CDR3: CASSLGGASTDTQYF
D: TRBD2; size: .; J: TRBJ2-7; length: 14; V: TRBV13; DNA: TGTGCCAGCAGCCTAGGGAGGGTGGTGGGCGAGCAGTACTTC; CDR3: CASSLGRVVGEQYF
D: TRBD1; size: .; J: TRBJ2-1; length: 13; V: TRBV7-2; DNA: TGTGCCAGCAGCTTGACAGGGTCCATTGAGCAGTTCTTC; CDR3: CASSLTGSIEQFF
D: .; size: once; J: TRBJ1-5; length: 14; V: TRBV28; DNA: TGTGCCAGCAGGTATCTGGGGGGCCGACAGCCCCAGCATTTT; CDR3: CASRYLGGRQPQHF
D: .; size: .; J: TRBJ2-7; length: 13; V: TRBV19; DNA: TGTGCCAGTAGTATAGGAGGCTCCTACGAGCAGTACTTC; CDR3: CASSIGGSYEQYF
D: TRBD1; size: .; J: TRBJ2-7; length: 15; V: TRBV4-1; DNA: TGCGCCAGCAGCCAACCGACAGGGGGCTCCTACGAGCAGTACTTC; CDR3: CASSQPTGGSYEQYF
D: .; size: .; J: TRBJ2-3; length: 15; V: TRBV6-1; DNA: TGTGCCAGCAGTCTACAGGAAGCTAGCACAGATACGCAGTATTTT; CDR3: CASSLQEASTDTQYF
D: .; size: .; J: TRBJ2-5; length: 14; V: TRBV5-4; DNA: TGTGCCAGCAGCTTGGCGGGGGGCGAAGAGACCCAGTACTTC; CDR3: CASSLAGGEETQYF
D: .; size: .; J: TRBJ2-6; length: 15; V: TRBV6-5; DNA: TGTGCCAGCAGGCCAAACCTCAGGCCCTACAACGTCCTGACTTTC; CDR3: CASRPNLRPYNVLTF
D: .; size: .; J: TRBJ1-3; length: 16; V: TRBV19; DNA: TGTGCCAGTAGTATCTCCGTCGGCAGCTCTGGAAACACCATATATTTT; CDR3: CASSISVGSSGNTIYF
D: .; size: .; J: TRBJ2-7; length: 15; V: TRBV5-5; DNA: TGTGCCAGCAGCTTGGAGGGCGGGAACTCCTACGAGCAGTACTTC; CDR3: CASSLEGGNSYEQYF
D: TRBD1; size: .; J: TRBJ2-1; length: 14; V: TRBV18; DNA: TGTGCCAGCTCACCATTACAGGGGCCCAATGAGCAGTTCTTC; CDR3: CASSPLQGPNEQFF
D: TRBD2; size: .; J: TRBJ2-7; length: 14; V: TRBV5-6; DNA: TGTGCCAGCAGCTTGCTAGCGGGAAAGAACGAGCAGTACTTC; CDR3: CASSLLAGKNEQYF